The T cell receptor (beta chain) described here comes from a study of CD8+ T cells in alopecia areata (dated by TCRdb to the late 2010s). Notes on the research overall: Female C3H/HeJ recipients, 7-10 weeks old, were grafted with skin from C3H/HeJ donors with spontaneous alopecia (about 6-12 months old). In both human patients and the C3H/HeJ mouse model, the study applied high-throughput TCRbeta sequencing to look at T cell clonal expansion in alopecia areata. On the human side, TCRbeta sequencing was run on scalp tissue and on sorted CD4+ and CD8+ peripheral blood T cells from healthy controls and from alopecia areata patients with either patchy or totalis/universalis disease. Clonality in the scalp was compared among normal scalp (n=4), patchy alopecia areata scalp (n=8), and alopecia totalis/universalis scalp (n=8). RNA came from the PAXgene miRNA kit for fixed scalp, the miRNeasy kit for PBMCs, and the RNeasy kit for mouse skin. TCRbeta CDR3 regions were amplified by immunoSEQ multiplex PCR with 35 Vbeta forward and 13 Jbeta reverse primers.

Pooled mouse cutaneous lymph node cells were stained for CD4, CD8alpha, NKG2D, NKG2ACE and other markers and were then sorted on a BD Influx. This clone was seen a few times. Its antigen remains undetermined. Because the receptor is murine, the gene names and germline sequences shown are mouse ones. This specimen includes other DNA sequences encoding the same CDR3. Study-wide conclusions, independent of this receptor: Compared with normal scalp, lesional scalp had higher clonality and more expanded CD8+ clones, particularly in alopecia totalis/universalis, a pattern that suggests antigenic drive. Unlike mouse skin, where gammadelta T cells dominate, normal human skin contains resident alphabeta T cells that get sequenced too, which complicates analysis of the scalp TCR repertoire. Compared with mice, TCR sequences shared between patients were less clear, possibly partly because of HLA diversity across the patient population.

Library preparation was by the immunoSEQ multiplex PCR assay. RNA was extracted from all samples and reverse transcribed into cDNA, which served as template for TCR sequencing. First-strand cDNA was synthesized using SuperScript III with a 2:1 mix of oligo-dT and random hexamers. A synthetic immune receptor repertoire was used to assess amplification bias, and residual bias was removed computationally. Sequencing of the libraries was done on Illumina HiSeq using 60 bp reads that spanned the CDR3 and were read from J toward V. Processing in the source paper ran as follows. Raw reads were preprocessed to remove errors, and CDR3 was defined according to IMGT conventions as the region from the conserved cysteine to phenylalanine. Clonality was computed by normalizing Shannon entropy by log2 of the number of productive unique TCRs and subtracting the result from 1. Whether each scalp clone was CD4 or CD8 was inferred by checking scalp TCRbeta sequences against the CD4 and CD8 repertoires from sorted blood. The table comes from immuneACCESS by way of TCRdb, which keeps in-frame sequences with V and J called. Part of the clones is missing from these tables; in studies checked, under half for an unresolved V gene and the rest for unknown reasons. Clonal size and the V and J genes are those of that table, whereas D and trimming came from the DNA. The sample comprises under 350,000 clones, and every one was counted more than once. 1.2% of the sample goes to the ten largest clones.

The clonotype was recovered from a C3H/HeJ mouse with alopecia areata. The MHC haplotype that this mouse strain carries is H2-k. Sequencing used CD4+ T cells sorted from a lymph node.

The CDR3 DNA, read in part, is TGTGCCAGCAGTATAGGTTGGGAAGAC. It translates to CASSIGWED. The whole CDR3 sequence reads CASSIGWEDTQYF. This sequence uses TRBV19 and TRBJ2-5; no D gene call is confident. The read is 4 residues too short to cover the CDR3 end, so that end is filled in from the germline J gene. CDR1 and CDR2, looked up from the germline V gene (reference sequence), are FNHDT and SITEND. The CDR3 holds 13 amino acids from the cysteine to the phenylalanine. Shown are 27 bases from within the CDR3, in frame from base 1.